The subject of this entry is one T cell receptor beta chain. Its specificity is unknown. This sample was taken from a study of cytomegalovirus exposure and HLA in healthy donors. Overall study results and limits: Among TCR beta chains, those listed as cytomegalovirus-associated numbered some 160.

60 Vbeta and 13 Jbeta primers were used in PCR. Data came from immunoSEQ multiplex PCR; TCRdb stores just in-frame clones and leaves some out. Here the sample spans 50,000 to 55,000 clones, about 57% being singletons. The V segment lost 5 bases and the J segment 4 bases; nucleotides outside the gene matches: 9. Looked up from germline, CDR1 is SGHRS and CDR2 is YFSETQ. The CDR3 covers 16 residues. The chain recombines TRBV5-1 with TRBJ2-1, with 10 bases fitting TRBD2. Sample: PBMCs. The TCR comes from a human donor in good health. CDR3 in amino acids: CASRPILLAGYNEQFF. As DNA, the CDR3 is TGCGCCAGCAGGCCTATCCTACTAGCGGGGTACAATGAGCAGTTCTTC.